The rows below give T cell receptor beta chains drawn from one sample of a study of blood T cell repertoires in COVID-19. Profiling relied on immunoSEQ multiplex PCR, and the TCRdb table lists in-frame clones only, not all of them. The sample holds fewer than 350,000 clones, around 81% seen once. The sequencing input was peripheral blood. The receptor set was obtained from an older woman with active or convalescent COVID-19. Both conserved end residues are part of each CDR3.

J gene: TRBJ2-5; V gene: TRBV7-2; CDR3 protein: CASSSRGRGETQYF
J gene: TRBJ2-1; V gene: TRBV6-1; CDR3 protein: CASSGPIAGGPSYNEQFF
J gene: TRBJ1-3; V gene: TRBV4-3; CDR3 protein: CASSQDPQGWRGNTIYF
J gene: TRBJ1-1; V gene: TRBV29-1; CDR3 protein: CSVTGANTEAFF
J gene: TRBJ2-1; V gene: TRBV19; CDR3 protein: CASSIVSGGSEQFF
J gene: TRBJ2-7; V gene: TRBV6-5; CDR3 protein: CASSYGGVGLEQYF
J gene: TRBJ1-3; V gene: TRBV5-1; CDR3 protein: CASAVDRAGNTIYF
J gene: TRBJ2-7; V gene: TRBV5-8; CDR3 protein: CASSAGTGRTYEQYF
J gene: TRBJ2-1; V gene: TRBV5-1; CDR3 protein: CASSLGTLNPLDEQFF
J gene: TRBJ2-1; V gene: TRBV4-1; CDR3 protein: CASSQVRAGGPGYNEQFF
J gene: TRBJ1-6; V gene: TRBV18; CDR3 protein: CASSDPGQGSPLHF
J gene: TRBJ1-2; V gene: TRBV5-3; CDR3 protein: CARSFKSTGQGSGYGYTF
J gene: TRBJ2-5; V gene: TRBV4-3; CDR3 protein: CASSQDWREETQYF
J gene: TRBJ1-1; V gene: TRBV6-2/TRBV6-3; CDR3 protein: CASSRGFEAFF
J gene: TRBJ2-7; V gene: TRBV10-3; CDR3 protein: CAIRDGTGFPYEQYF